Presented here are 16 T cell receptor beta chains from one specimen sequenced in a study of early T cells in non-severe SARS-CoV-2 infection. TCRdb ran MiXCR on the 5' RACE reads and lists one entry per CDR3 protein. This table holds more than 25,000 distinct CDR3 sequences, under 10% found once. Sequenced material: whole blood. Receptor source: an adult who was a healthcare worker with PCR-confirmed SARS-CoV-2 infection or an uninfected control (not recorded which).

This clonotype was observed many times. The chain joins TRBV6-5 to TRBJ1-2; 8 bases align to TRBD1. CDR3 length: 15 amino acids. The V segment lost 2 bases and the J segment 7 bases; nucleotides outside the gene matches: 9. Germline loops: CDR1 MNHEY, CDR2 SVGAGI. CDR3 amino acids: CASSYTVGQGGGYTF. For the CDR3, the DNA is TGTGCCAGCAGTTACACCGTAGGACAGGGAGGTGGCTACACCTTC.

V gene TRBV29-1 combines with J gene TRBJ2-3; either TRBD1 or TRBD2 may fit D (6 bases each). Trimming removed 2 bases from V and 4 bases from J, with 22 bases in between. Germline lookup yields CDR1 SQVTM and CDR2 ANQGSEA. CDR3 length equals 17 residues. CDR3 amino acids: CSVELGWGAAHPDTQYF. CDR3 DNA sequence: TGCAGCGTTGAATTGGGGTGGGGGGCGGCCCACCCAGATACGCAGTATTTT.

This clonotype was counted a few times. The J gene is TRBJ1-2, the V gene TRBV4-3, with D maybe TRBD1 (5 bases). The CDR3 is made up of 15 amino acids. Deletions cut 5 bases from V and 3 bases from J, with 16 bases between. Per germline, CDR1 LGHNA and CDR2 YSLEER. The DNA of the CDR3 is TGCGCCAGCAGCTTAGAGGTACAGGCCGACTATGGCTACACCTTC. It is translated as CASSLEVQADYGYTF.

V is TRBV20-1 and J is TRBJ2-5; no definite D call. Trimming removed 0 bases from V and 1 base from J, with 12 bases in between. There are 15 residues in the CDR3. The germline CDR1 and CDR2 sequences are DFQATT and SNEGSKA (reference sequence). The chain's CDR3 is CSARDLAETQETQYF. The CDR3 DNA follows: TGCAGTGCTAGAGATCTGGCGGAGACCCAAGAGACCCAGTACTTC.

In its sample, this clonotype was seen many times. The gene calls are TRBV5-4 and TRBJ2-7; D call uncertain. In germline, CDR1 is SGHNT, CDR2 YYREEE (reference sequence). Trimming removed 4 bases at V and 3 bases at J, with 8 bases between. CDR3 length: 12 amino acids. The CDR3 DNA follows: TGTGCCAGCAGCATGGACGGCTACGAGCAGTACTTC. This encodes CASSMDGYEQYF.

This clonotype was seen ten or more times. The J gene is TRBJ1-3, the V gene TRBV6-5; D is undetermined. In germline, CDR1 is MNHEY, CDR2 SVGAGI. Between the trimmed V and J ends, which lost 4 bases and 4 bases, there was a span of 5 bases. The length of the CDR3 is 12 residues. CDR3 in amino acids: CASSFEGNTIYF. The DNA of the CDR3 is TGTGCCAGCAGTTTCGAAGGAAACACCATATATTTT.

This clonotype has ten or more counts. The chain carries TRBV4-3 and TRBJ1-5; 8 nucleotides line up with TRBD1. The germline CDR1 and CDR2 sequences are LGHNA and YSLEER. V dropped 2 bases and J dropped 1; count of bases not matched to a gene: 4. This CDR3 is 16 amino acids long. This CDR3 is CASSQWTGLSNQPQHF. The CDR3 nucleotides read TGCGCCAGCAGCCAATGGACAGGGTTAAGCAATCAGCCCCAGCATTTT.

Many counts were recorded for this clonotype. This rearrangement joins TRBV7-2 to TRBJ1-2; D remains ambiguous. V was shortened by 1 base and J by 3 bases, with 12 bases between the two germline ends. The germline V gene encodes CDR1 SGHTA and CDR2 FQGNSA. The CDR3 length is 15 residues. The CDR3 is CASSLVRAGDYGYTF. CDR3 DNA: TGTGCCAGCAGCTTAGTGAGGGCGGGAGACTATGGCTACACCTTC. Full variable domain (rest looked up from reference TRBV7-2 and TRBJ1-2): GAGVSQSPSNKVTEKGKDVELRCDPISGHTALYWYRQSLGQGLEFLIYFQGNSAPDKSGLPSDRFSAERTGGSVSTLTIQRTQQEDSAVYLCASSLVRAGDYGYTFGSGTRLTVV.

This clonotype was seen repeatedly, ten times or more. V gene TRBV27 combines with J gene TRBJ2-2; TRBD2 agrees at 11 bases. This CDR3 is built from 15 residues. The germline gives CDR1 MNHEY, CDR2 SMNVEV (reference sequence). With V trimmed by 6 bases and J by 6 bases, 6 bases remained unmatched. This CDR3 is CASRVAGGPPGELFF. Written as DNA, the CDR3 is TGTGCCAGCAGGGTAGCGGGGGGGCCCCCCGGGGAGCTGTTTTTT.

Comment on this clonotype: It may be a read error: a sequence one base away is much more abundant. The rearrangement uses TRBV20-1 and TRBJ2-7; the D is unclear. V was shortened by 8 bases and J by 4 bases, with 12 bases between the two germline ends. The germline V gene has CDR1 DFQATT and CDR2 SNEGSKA (reference sequence). CDR3 size: 11 residues. The CDR3 sequence: CSTTGRYEQYF. The CDR3 DNA sequence: TGCAGTACTACCGGACGATACGAGCAGTACTTC.

This clonotype has ten or more counts. The chain recombines TRBV10-3 with TRBJ2-7; D is undetermined. Trimming cost V 0 bases and J 3 bases, with 9 bases left between them. This CDR3 spans 14 amino acids. Looked up from germline, CDR1 is ENHRY and CDR2 is SYGVKD. DNA of the CDR3: TGTGCCATCAGTGAGTCAAGTGGCTACTACGAGCAGTACTTC. Translated, it gives CAISESSGYYEQYF.

This clonotype was recorded at least ten times. The chain combines TRBV25-1 with TRBJ1-5; the match to TRBD1 covers 9 bases. J was trimmed by 3 bases and V by 3 bases; bases with no gene match: 3. Germline-derived CDR1 and CDR2 are MGHDK and SYGVNS. The CDR3 has 15 residues. The chain's CDR3 is CASSETGGLNQPQHF. The CDR3 nucleotides are TGTGCCAGCAGTGAGACAGGGGGACTCAATCAGCCCCAGCATTTT.

The sample holds many counts of this clonotype. Written as DNA, the CDR3 is TGTGCCAGCAGCTTAAGCGAATCTGGCTACACCTTC. Amino acids: CASSLSESGYTF. The chain carries TRBV7-3 and TRBJ1-2; D is ambiguous. The CDR3 has 12 residues. The germline CDR1 and CDR2 sequences are SGHTA and FQGTGA. V lost 1 base and J 7 bases, leaving 7 bases between the germline ends. The complete variable domain, with remaining parts taken from reference TRBV7-3 and TRBJ1-2, reads GAGVSQTPSNKVTEKGKYVELRCDPISGHTALYWYRQSLGQGPEFLIYFQGTGAADDSGLPNDRFFAVRPEGSVSTLKIQRTERGDSAVYLCASSLSESGYTFGSGTRLTVV.

In its sample, this clonotype was seen many times. J is TRBJ1-2 and V is TRBV30; no firm D call. Germline V gene lookup returns CDR1 GTSNPN and CDR2 SVGIG (reference sequence). The CDR3 is 13 residues long. V gave up 4 bases and J gave up 4 bases, with 13 bases separating them. The CDR3 nucleotides read TGTGCCTGGAATGAAGGATACGCCTATGGCTACACCTTC. Protein sequence: CAWNEGYAYGYTF. Full variable domain (outside the CDR3, taken from reference TRBV30 and TRBJ1-2): SQTIHQWPATLVQPVGSPLSLECTVEGTSNPNLYWYRQAAGRGLQLLFYSVGIGQISSEVPQNLSASRPQDRQFILSSKKLLLSDSGFYLCAWNEGYAYGYTFGSGTRLTVV.

Many counts were recorded for this clonotype. The chain links TRBV5-1 to TRBJ2-6; no reliable D call. The CDR3 covers 15 residues. The germline CDR1 and CDR2 sequences are SGHRS and YFSETQ. V lost 4 bases and J 0 bases, leaving 8 bases between the germline ends. The CDR3 loop is CASSITPSGANVLTF. DNA of the CDR3: TGCGCCAGCAGCATTACACCCTCTGGGGCCAACGTCCTGACTTTC.

This clonotype was counted ten times or more. The V gene is TRBV12-3 or TRBV12-4, the J gene TRBJ1-2; 7 bases are a match to TRBD1. J gave up 8 bases and V 4 bases, and 4 bases lay outside the gene matches. CDR3 length: 12 residues. The chain's CDR3 is CASSSPQGGYTF. The CDR3 nucleotides read TGTGCCAGCAGTTCCCCACAGGGGGGCTACACCTTC.